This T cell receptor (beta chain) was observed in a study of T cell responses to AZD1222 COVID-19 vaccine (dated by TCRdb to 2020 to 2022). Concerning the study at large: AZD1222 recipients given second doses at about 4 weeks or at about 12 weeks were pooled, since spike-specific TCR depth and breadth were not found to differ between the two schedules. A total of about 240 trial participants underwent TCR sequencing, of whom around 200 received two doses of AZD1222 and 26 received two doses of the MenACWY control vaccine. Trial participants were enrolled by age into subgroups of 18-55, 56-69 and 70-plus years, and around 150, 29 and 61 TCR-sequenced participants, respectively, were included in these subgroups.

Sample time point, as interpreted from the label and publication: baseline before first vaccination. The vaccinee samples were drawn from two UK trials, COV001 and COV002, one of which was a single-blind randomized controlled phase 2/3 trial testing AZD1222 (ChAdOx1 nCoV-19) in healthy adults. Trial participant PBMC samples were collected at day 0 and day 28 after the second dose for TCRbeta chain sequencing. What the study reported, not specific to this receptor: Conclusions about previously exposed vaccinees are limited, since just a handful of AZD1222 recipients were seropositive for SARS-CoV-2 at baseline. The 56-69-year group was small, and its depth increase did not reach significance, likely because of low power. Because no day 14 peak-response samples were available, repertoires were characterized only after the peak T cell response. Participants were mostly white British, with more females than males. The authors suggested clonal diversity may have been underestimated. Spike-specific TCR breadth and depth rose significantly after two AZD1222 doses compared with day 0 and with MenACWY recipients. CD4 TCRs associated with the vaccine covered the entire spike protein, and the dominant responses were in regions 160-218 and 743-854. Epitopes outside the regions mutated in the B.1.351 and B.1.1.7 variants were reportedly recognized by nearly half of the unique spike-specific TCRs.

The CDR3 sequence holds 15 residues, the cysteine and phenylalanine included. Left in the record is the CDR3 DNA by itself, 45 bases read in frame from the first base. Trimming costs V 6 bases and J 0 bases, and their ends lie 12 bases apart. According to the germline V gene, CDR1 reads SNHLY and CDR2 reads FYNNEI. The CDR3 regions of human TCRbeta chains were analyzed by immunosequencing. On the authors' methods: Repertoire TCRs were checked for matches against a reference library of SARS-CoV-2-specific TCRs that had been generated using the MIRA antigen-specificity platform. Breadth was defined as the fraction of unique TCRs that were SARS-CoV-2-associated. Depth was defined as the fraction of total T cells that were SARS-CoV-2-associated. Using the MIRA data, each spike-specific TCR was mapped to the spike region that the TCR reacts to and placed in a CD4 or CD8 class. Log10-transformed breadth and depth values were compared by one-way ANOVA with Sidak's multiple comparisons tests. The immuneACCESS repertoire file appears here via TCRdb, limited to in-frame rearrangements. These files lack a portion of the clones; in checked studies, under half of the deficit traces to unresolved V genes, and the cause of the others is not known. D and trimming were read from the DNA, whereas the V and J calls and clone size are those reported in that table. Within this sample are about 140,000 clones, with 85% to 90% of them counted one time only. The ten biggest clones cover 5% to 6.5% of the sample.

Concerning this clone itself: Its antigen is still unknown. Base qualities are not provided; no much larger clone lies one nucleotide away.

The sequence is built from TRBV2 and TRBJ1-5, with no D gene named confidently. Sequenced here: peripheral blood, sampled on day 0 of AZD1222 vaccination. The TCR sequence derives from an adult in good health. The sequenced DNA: TGTGCCAGCAGCCGAGGCGCGGTTAGCAATCAGCCCCAGCATTTT. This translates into CASSRGAVSNQPQHF. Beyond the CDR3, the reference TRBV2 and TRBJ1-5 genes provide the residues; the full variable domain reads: EPEVTQTPSHQVTQMGQEVILRCVPISNHLYFYWYRQILGQKVEFLVSFYNNEISEKSEIFDDQFSVERPDGSNFTLKIRSTKLEDSAMYFCASSRGAVSNQPQHFGDGTRLSIL.